This entry lists 9 T cell receptor beta chains sequenced from one sample in a study of T cell changes during pregnancy in multiple sclerosis. Some clones are missing from TCRdb's copy, which holds only in-frame ones; the method was immunoSEQ multiplex PCR. Of tens of thousands of clones listed, about 94% were seen once; the top ten hold less than 3.5%. Material: peripheral blood, obtained in the third trimester of pregnancy. The receptors originated from a female donor in good health, enrolled as a control in a pregnancy study.

V is TRBV14 and J is TRBJ2-1, with 7 bases lining up with TRBD2. V was clipped by 0 bases and J by 5 bases; unmatched bases: 7. This CDR3 region has 16 residues. Germline CDR1 SGHDN, CDR2 FVKESK. The chain's CDR3 is CASSQDGGGGHNEQFF. The CDR3 DNA follows: TGTGCCAGCAGCCAAGATGGCGGGGGTGGGCACAATGAGCAGTTCTTC.

The chain uses TRBV5-6 and TRBJ1-4, with no clear D. The CDR3 is 13 amino acids. Trimming took off 4 bases at V and 4 bases at J, with 8 bases between the two ends. Germline CDR1 SGHDT, CDR2 YYEEEE. The CDR3 is CASSPGDNEKLFF. CDR3 sequence (DNA): TGTGCCAGCAGCCCAGGTGATAATGAAAAACTGTTTTTT.

The chain is built from TRBV28 and TRBJ2-2, with 7 bases matching TRBD1. The CDR3 has 18 residues. Germline V gives CDR1 MDHEN, CDR2 SYDVKM. V lost 3 bases and J lost 3; bases outside the gene matches: 13. The CDR3 region is CASSLGDRSFADTGELFF. CDR3 bases: TGTGCCAGCAGTTTGGGGGACAGATCATTTGCTGACACCGGGGAGCTGTTTTTT.

This sequence joins TRBV10-3 and TRBJ2-1, with 12 bases lining up with TRBD2. This CDR3 region has 16 residues. Germline CDR1 is ENHRY and CDR2 is SYGVKD. The junction had 13 bases not matched to a gene; V was cut back by 9 bases and J by 7 bases. CDR3: CAISSPGLAGYNEQFF. CDR3 DNA sequence: TGTGCCATTTCAAGTCCGGGACTAGCGGGTTATAATGAGCAGTTCTTC.

There are a few counts of this clone. The chain employs TRBV5-1 and TRBJ2-1; 7 bases agree with TRBD1. CDR3 length equals 17 residues. The germline V gene encodes CDR1 SGHRS and CDR2 YFSETQ. The V segment lost 4 bases and the J segment 4 bases; nucleotides outside the gene matches: 14. CDR3 residues: CASSRLVTGDPYNEQFF. CDR3 coding DNA: TGCGCCAGCAGCAGACTCGTAACAGGGGATCCTTACAATGAGCAGTTCTTC. The whole variable domain, filled in from reference TRBV5-1 and TRBJ2-1, reads KAGVTQTPRYLIKTRGQQVTLSCSPISGHRSVSWYQQTPGQGLQFLFEYFSETQRNKGNFPGRFSGRQFSNSRSEMNVSTLELGDSALYLCASSRLVTGDPYNEQFFGPGTRLTVL.

The rearrangement uses TRBV6-6 and TRBJ1-3; 7 bases are a match to TRBD1. Germline V gene lookup returns CDR1 MNHNY and CDR2 SVGAGI (reference sequence). The ends lost 5 bases at V and 4 bases at J; junction bases unmatched: 11. The CDR3 extends over 16 amino acids. The CDR3 is CASSQRQGASGNTIYF. In DNA, the CDR3 is TGTGCCAGCAGTCAACGACAGGGAGCTTCGGGAAACACCATATATTTT.

The chain combines TRBV19 with TRBJ2-7, with 8 bases fitting TRBD1. The CDR3 length is 14 residues. CDR1 LNHDA and CDR2 SQIVND come from the germline V gene (reference sequence). The junction had 1 base not matched to a gene; V was cut back by 3 bases and J by 0 bases. The CDR3 region has the DNA TGTGCCAGTAGTATCGGGACAGGCTCCTACGAGCAGTACTTC. As protein: CASSIGTGSYEQYF. The full variable domain, with the rest looked up from reference TRBV19 and TRBJ2-7, is DGGITQSPKYLFRKEGQNVTLSCEQNLNHDAMYWYRQDPGQGLRLIYYSQIVNDFQKGDIAEGYSVSREKKESFPLTVTSAQKNPTAFYLCASSIGTGSYEQYFGPGTRLTVT.

J is TRBJ2-7 and V is TRBV6-1; D possibly corresponds to TRBD1 (6 bases). The CDR3 covers 14 residues. The germline V gene encodes CDR1 MNHNS and CDR2 SASEGT. Trimming cost V 8 bases and J 4 bases, with 18 bases left between them. In nucleotides, the CDR3 is TGTGCCAGCTCAGGACAGCCCTTACATTACGAGCAGTACTTC. Translation gives CASSGQPLHYEQYF.

J is TRBJ1-1 and V is TRBV7-8; D might be TRBD1 (5 bases). Deletions cut 1 base from V and 6 bases from J, with 18 bases between. Germline CDR1 reads SGHVS; CDR2 reads FQNEAQ. The CDR3 totals 16 residues. For the CDR3, the DNA is TGTGCCAGCAGCTTAGACCCGGCCCGGGGGGGACCTGAAGCTTTCTTT. It specifies CASSLDPARGGPEAFF.